This TCR beta chain was identified during a study of regulatory dendritic cells for organ transplantation. Naive CD45RA+ and memory CD45RO+ CD4+ or CD8+ T cells were FACS-sorted. Whole-study findings and limits: The most alloreactive TCR clonotypes were found in resting memory CD8+ cells. Naive T cells showed high diversity, memory cells less, memory CD8+ least. Regulatory dendritic cells appeared to expand memory CD8+ clones less than mature ones.

Details on this clone: Its antigen is still unknown.

Assay used: immunoSEQ multiplex PCR; TCRdb lists only in-frame clones, some missing. This sample carries 28,000 or so clones, 82% of them seen once, and the ten largest clones take approximately 0.1%. The CDR3 spans 16 residues. The germline V gene encodes CDR1 MNHEY and CDR2 SMNVEV (reference sequence). V was pared by 3 bases and J by 2 bases, with 4 bases of the junction left unmatched. The genes are TRBV27 and TRBJ2-3, with 11 nucleotides matching TRBD2. This receptor was obtained from a human donor in good health. Material for sequencing was naive CD4+ T cells from blood. As for subset: CD45RA+ naive T cells. The CDR3 bases are TGTGCCAGCAGTTTCCGACTAGCGGGGACCACAGATACGCAGTATTTT. Protein: CASSFRLAGTTDTQYF.